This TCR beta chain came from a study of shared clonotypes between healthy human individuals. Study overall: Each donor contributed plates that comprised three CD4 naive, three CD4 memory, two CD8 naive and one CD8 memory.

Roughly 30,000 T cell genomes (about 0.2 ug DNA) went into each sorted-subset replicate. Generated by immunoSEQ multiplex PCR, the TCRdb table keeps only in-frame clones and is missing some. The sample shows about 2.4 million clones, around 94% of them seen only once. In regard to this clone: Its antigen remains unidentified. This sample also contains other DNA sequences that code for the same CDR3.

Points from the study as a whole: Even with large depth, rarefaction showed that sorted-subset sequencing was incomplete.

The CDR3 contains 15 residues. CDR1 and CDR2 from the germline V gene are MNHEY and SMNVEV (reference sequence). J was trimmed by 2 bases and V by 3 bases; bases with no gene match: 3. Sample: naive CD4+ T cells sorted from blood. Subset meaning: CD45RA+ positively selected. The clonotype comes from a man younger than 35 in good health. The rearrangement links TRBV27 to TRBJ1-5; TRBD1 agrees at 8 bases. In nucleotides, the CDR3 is TGTGCCAGCAGTTTCTCGACAGGGGGCAATCAGCCCCAGCATTTT. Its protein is CASSFSTGGNQPQHF.